In its sample, the clone carrying this T cell receptor (beta chain) ranks as large. V gave up 4 bases and J gave up 2 bases; unmatched junction bases: 14. Germline-derived CDR1 and CDR2 are SGHVS and FNYEAQ. This CDR3 region has 18 residues. The sample originates from a study of tumor-infiltrating lymphocytes in oesophageal squamous cell carcinoma. Each CDR3 protein is one row after TCRdb ran MiXCR on the reads. This sample has approximately 11,000 distinct CDR3 sequences, with about three fifths found just once. Source material: blood. The J gene is TRBJ2-7, the V gene TRBV7-6, with TRBD1 matching over 10 bases. The receptor was isolated from a female donor with esophageal squamous cell carcinoma. The CDR3 spells CASSSGQGFGGGTYEQYF. DNA of the CDR3: TGTGCCAGCAGCTCGGGACAGGGGTTCGGCGGGGGGACCTACGAGCAGTACTTC.